Listed below are T cell receptor beta chains from one sample, sequenced in a study of blood T cells in healthy people across ages. TCRdb re-derived calls from the 5' RACE reads in MiXCR, one entry per CDR3 protein. The data contain roughly 1,000,000 distinct CDR3 sequences, under 30% of them singletons. The sample also formed part of further work on T cells of mothers and their children.

The sample comprised blood. These receptors were obtained from a girl aged 2-10 years in good health. Each CDR3 is given with its conserved first and last residue. D genes are given only for firm matches. Part of the rows lack a size; the others show once, few, many or a class for expanded clones.

V	D	size	J	CDR3	DNA
TRBV6-6	.	few	TRBJ2-1	CASRDGSSYNEQFF	TGTGCCAGCAGGGACGGAAGCTCCTACAATGAGCAGTTCTTC
TRBV2	TRBD1	few	TRBJ2-1	CASAPSTGTGSPNEQFF	TGTGCCAGCGCGCCCTCGACCGGGACAGGTTCCCCCAATGAGCAGTTCTTC
TRBV18	.	many	TRBJ1-5	CASSPGSNQPQHF	TGTGCCAGCTCACCGGGGAGCAATCAGCCCCAGCATTTT
TRBV6-1	.	.	TRBJ2-3	CASSDPGLSTDTQYF	TGTGCCAGCAGTGACCCGGGACTTAGCACAGATACGCAGTATTTT
TRBV7-9	.	.	TRBJ1-1	CASSFPGHDPNTEAFF	TGTGCCAGCAGCTTTCCTGGTCACGACCCAAACACTGAAGCTTTCTTT
TRBV10-3	.	.	TRBJ2-5	CAISSQGETQYF	TGTGCCATCAGTTCTCAGGGGGAGACCCAGTACTTC
TRBV6-5	TRBD1	.	TRBJ1-1	CASSWTRGQGTEAFF	TGTGCCAGCAGTTGGACCAGGGGGCAGGGCACTGAAGCTTTCTTT
TRBV11-2	TRBD2	.	TRBJ2-5	CASSLRTSGGQETQYF	TGTGCCAGCAGCTTGAGGACTAGCGGGGGGCAAGAGACCCAGTACTTC
TRBV7-8	TRBD2	.	TRBJ2-2	CASSWGSGGNTGELFF	TGTGCCAGCAGTTGGGGGAGCGGGGGCAACACCGGGGAGCTGTTTTTT
TRBV7-2	.	.	TRBJ1-4	CASSLHNLGGEEKLFF	TGTGCCAGCAGCTTACACAATTTGGGGGGCGAGGAAAAACTGTTTTTT
TRBV5-1	TRBD1	few	TRBJ2-2	CASSSGTGGIGELFF	TGCGCCAGCAGCTCCGGGACAGGCGGTATCGGGGAGCTGTTTTTT
TRBV18	TRBD2	.	TRBJ2-1	CASSPPMGTSFYNEQFF	TGTGCCAGCTCACCACCAATGGGGACTAGCTTCTACAATGAGCAGTTCTTC
TRBV13	.	few	TRBJ1-2	CASSPGSLGYTF	TGTGCCAGCAGCCCCGGCTCCCTTGGTTACACCTTC
TRBV7-2	.	few	TRBJ2-7	CASSLGGKTILPEQYF	TGTGCCAGCAGCTTAGGCGGAAAGACCATCCTGCCCGAGCAGTACTTC
TRBV7-7	.	.	TRBJ1-1	CASSPLEGMGTEAFF	TGTGCTAGCAGCCCGTTGGAGGGCATGGGCACTGAAGCTTTCTTT
TRBV7-8	TRBD2	.	TRBJ2-2	CASSTTGTSTGELFF	TGTGCCAGCAGCACAACCGGGACTAGCACCGGGGAGCTGTTTTTT
TRBV7-2	TRBD2	few	TRBJ2-3	CASTKTSAARGDTQYF	TGTGCCAGCACCAAGACTAGCGCCGCGAGGGGGGATACGCAGTATTTT
TRBV4-3	.	few	TRBJ1-4	CASSQETPATNEKLFF	TGCGCCAGCAGCCAGGAAACACCGGCAACTAATGAAAAACTGTTTTTT
TRBV28	TRBD1	.	TRBJ1-2	CATGGQGYGYTF	TGTGCCACGGGTGGACAGGGCTATGGCTACACCTTC